The T cell receptor beta chain under discussion was sequenced for a study of long-term antiretroviral therapy in people with HIV. As for the study in general: The oldest specimens predate the 2015 immediate-ART recommendation by about a decade.

Regarding the study as a whole: Unavailable data included ART adherence, viral resistance and therapy changes (switches in treatment). Relative to control repertoires, HIV repertoires exhibited narrower CDR3 length ranges. The clones with expansion before ART were dominant in the repertoire at all time points.

The immunoSEQ assay was v3.0, run at survey level. Clones were read by immunoSEQ multiplex PCR, and TCRdb kept only the in-frame ones, dropping some. This table has 15,000 to 20,000 clones, roughly 80% appearing once. Germline values: CDR1 KGHSH, CDR2 LQKENI. The CDR3 loop spans 19 amino acids. V shed 4 bases, J shed 3 bases, and the junction held 16 bases outside the gene matches. In this sample, this clone turned up once. Its target is unknown. Sequences were derived from unsorted PBMCs, sampled approximately 2.2 years before starting antiretroviral therapy. The chain joins TRBV18 to TRBJ2-3; TRBD2 matches 10 bases. This clonotype was obtained from a man aged 30-40 years with HIV. For the CDR3, the DNA is TGTGCCAGCTCACTTAGTTACTCGCAAGCGGGGGGGCGAACAGATACGCAGTATTTT. It yields the protein CASSLSYSQAGGRTDTQYF.